This T cell receptor (beta chain) was captured by sequencing in a study of breast tumors, draining lymph nodes, adjacent tissues. This clonotype was picked up many times. The CDR3 is made up of 14 amino acids. Germline V CDR1 and CDR2: SNHLY, FYNNEI. Trimming pared 3 bases from V and 2 bases from J, leaving 8 bases between. The lymph nodes were axillary draining lymph nodes from breast cancer patients. TCRdb re-analysed the multiplex PCR reads in MiXCR, keeping a single row per CDR3 protein. The sample holds some 120,000 distinct CDR3 sequences, 15% to 20% seen once. This TCR derives from a female donor with breast cancer. Some clones in this sample may be carry-over from other donors' samples. Sequencing used axillary lymph node tissue. The gene calls are TRBV2 and TRBJ1-5; no clear D gene. The DNA of the CDR3 is TGTGCCAGCAGTGACGTGTTTGGCAATCAGCCCCAGCATTTT. Its protein product is CASSDVFGNQPQHF. Complete variable domain (other parts from reference TRBV2 and TRBJ1-5): EPEVTQTPSHQVTQMGQEVILRCVPISNHLYFYWYRQILGQKVEFLVSFYNNEISEKSEIFDDQFSVERPDGSNFTLKIRSTKLEDSAMYFCASSDVFGNQPQHFGDGTRLSIL.